Each of the 22 T cell receptor beta chains below was sequenced from the same sample in a study of CD8+ T cells in alopecia areata. Extracted from the samples, RNA was reverse transcribed into cDNA to serve as the sequencing template. TCRdb keeps only in-frame clones here, not all; method: immunoSEQ multiplex PCR. The table records some 3,000 clones without singletons, the ten largest covering around 43%. Input material: lesional skin. These receptors all stem from a C3H/HeJ mouse with alopecia areata. As its MHC haplotype, the strain has H2-k.

This clone was picked up many times. A far bigger clonotype differs at one base, so this is likely a read error. Genes and germline come from the mouse. The read falls 4 residues short of the CDR3 end, and the missing part is taken from the germline J gene. The sample holds other DNA sequences that translate to the same CDR3. V usage is TRBV13-1 and J usage is TRBJ2-5; possible D gene TRBD2, 5 bases. The CDR3 is 14 residues long. Trimming cost V 1 base and J 3 bases, with 9 bases left between them. Germline loops: CDR1 NSHNY, CDR2 SYGAGN. Incomplete CDR3 DNA: TGTGCCAGCAGTGATCGCTTGGGGCAAGAC. This translates into CASSDRLGQD. Given in full, the CDR3 is CASSDRLGQDTQYF.

This clone was detected ten times or more. Gene labels here are mouse ones. Coverage ceases 4 residues before the CDR3 finishes, and the germline J gene fills in the end. The rearrangement links TRBV12-2 to TRBJ2-5; TRBD1 might be the D (6 bases). Germline loops: CDR1 SGHLS, CDR2 HYDKME. The CDR3 is made up of 14 amino acids. V was shortened by 3 bases and J by 1 base, with 10 bases between the two germline ends. The part of the CDR3 DNA that was read is TGTGCCAGCTCTTCCGGGACACACCAAGAC. Its translation: CASSSGTHQD. The complete CDR3 protein is CASSSGTHQDTQYF.

The table lists this clone with many counts. Germline and genes: mouse. Read data end 4 residues before the CDR3 end; the end is taken from the germline J gene. The V call is TRBV19, the J call TRBJ2-2, with 11 bases lining up with TRBD2. CDR1 and CDR2 from the germline V gene are FNHDT and SITEND (reference sequence). The V and J ends lost 2 bases and 3 bases, in that order; junction bases with no gene match: 3. The CDR3 is 16 amino acids. The CDR3 DNA, read in part, is TGTGCCAGCAGTATTGGGACTGGGGGATACACCGGG. Encoded protein: CASSIGTGGYTG. The whole CDR3 protein reads CASSIGTGGYTGQLYF.

The sample holds many counts of this clone. The gene names given are mouse names. The sequenced fragment ends 4 residues before the CDR3 boundary, so the rest is inferred from the germline J gene. The rearrangement links TRBV13-2 to TRBJ2-3; TRBD2 matches 10 bases. From germline, CDR1 is NNHNN and CDR2 SYGAGS (reference sequence). Unmatched junction bases numbered 7, after V lost 0 bases and J lost 0 bases. The CDR3 spans 18 residues. The DNA read from the CDR3 is TGTGCCAGCGGTGATGAGACGGGACTGGGGCCTAGTGCAGAA. Translation gives CASGDETGLGPSAE. The whole CDR3 sequence is CASGDETGLGPSAETLYF.

This clone was counted at least ten times. Mouse gene names apply. The read terminates 4 residues ahead of where the CDR3 ends, so the germline J gene completes it. The chain recombines TRBV16 with TRBJ2-4, with 11 bases fitting TRBD2. The CDR3 contains 14 residues. The V gene's germline CDR1 is SGHSA and CDR2 FRNQAP. CDR3 in amino acids: CASSPDWGENTLYF. Incomplete CDR3 DNA: TGTGCAAGCAGCCCGGACTGGGGGGAAAAC.

A remark on this clone: With a far larger clone one base away, a read error is the likely cause. All gene names here are mouse names. The read gets to within 4 residues of the CDR3 end, and the germline J gene fills in the rest. The sample contains more than one DNA sequence encoding this CDR3. The genes are TRBV5 and TRBJ2-2, with 7 nucleotides matching TRBD2. CDR3 length: 16 residues. The germline V gene encodes CDR1 LGHNA and CDR2 YNLKQL (reference sequence). CDR3 bases read: TGTGCAAGCAGCCAACGACTGGGAGAAAACACCGGG. It specifies CASSQRLGENTG. From start to end, the CDR3 is CASSQRLGENTGQLYF.

This clone was seen repeatedly, ten times or more. Mouse gene names apply. The read ends 4 residues before the CDR3 terminus; that terminus is restored from the germline J gene. The chain carries TRBV19 and TRBJ2-1, with 9 bases identical to TRBD1. The CDR3 has 15 residues. Losses at the gene ends were 5 bases for V and 4 bases for J; bases not matched to a gene: 7. Germline lookup yields CDR1 FNHDT and CDR2 SITEND (reference sequence). The CDR3 DNA, read in part, is TGTGCCAGCAGATCGGGACAGGGCGGGTATGCT. Its translation is CASRSGQGGYA. The entire CDR3 reads CASRSGQGGYAEQFF.

Many counts were recorded for this clone. Here the gene names and germline are mouse. The read ends 4 residues before the CDR3 terminus; that terminus is restored from the germline J gene. The chain joins TRBV13-1 to TRBJ2-5; D may be TRBD1 (5 bases). Germline V lookup: CDR1 NSHNY, CDR2 SYGAGN. The CDR3 has 15 amino acids. Trimming took off 0 bases at V and 3 bases at J, with 11 bases between the two ends. The sequenced CDR3 bases are TGTGCCAGCAGTGATGCAGGGCAGGGTCAAGAC. Its translation: CASSDAGQGQD. In full, the CDR3 is CASSDAGQGQDTQYF.

This clone has at least ten counts. Gene names and germline refer to mouse. The read terminates 4 residues before the CDR3 end, so the remaining end is supplied by the germline J gene. The V call is TRBV13-1, the J call TRBJ2-7; TRBD1 is a possible D gene (6 bases). CDR1 is NSHNY, CDR2 SYGAGN, per germline. The CDR3 is made up of 11 amino acids. The part of the CDR3 DNA that was read is TGTGCCAGCAGACAGGGTTAT. This codes for CASRQGY. The CDR3 in its entirety is CASRQGYEQYF.

This clone was counted at least ten times. Here the gene names and germline are mouse. The read comes to an end 4 residues before the CDR3 does, leaving the germline J gene to fill in the end. The chain combines TRBV31 with TRBJ2-7, with TRBD1 matching 10 bases. This CDR3 comprises 14 residues. Germline V lookup: CDR1 GKSSPN, CDR2 SITVG. CDR3 DNA, as far as it was read: TGTGCCTGGAGTCTAATGGGACAGGGGTAT. Translating gives CAWSLMGQGY. The whole CDR3 sequence reads CAWSLMGQGYEQYF.

By sample share, this clone is medium-sized (0.01 to 0.1%). At residue 13, the TCRdb amino acid sequence and the translated nucleotide sequence differ, so the protein here is the DNA translation. Gene names denote mouse genes. The read ends 3 residues before the CDR3 terminus; that terminus is restored from the germline J gene. The rearrangement links TRBV12-1 to TRBJ1-3; the match to TRBD1 covers 7 bases. J was trimmed by 0 bases and V by 1 base; bases with no gene match: 5. Germline CDR1 SGHSN, CDR2 HYEKVE. This CDR3 has 16 residues. Here the CDR3 reads CASSLGTAASGNTLYF. CDR3 bases read: TGTGCCAGCTCTCTAGGGACAGCCGCTTCTGGAAATACG.

A note on this clone: Gene names denote mouse genes. The missing CDR3 end, 4 residues past where the read stops, is filled in from the germline J gene. The gene calls are TRBV4 and TRBJ1-2, with 8 bases fitting TRBD1. Germline loops: CDR1 LGHDT, CDR2 YNNKQL (reference sequence). With 4 bases clipped from V and 0 bases from J, the junction kept 1 base outside the gene matches. The CDR3 has 14 residues. The CDR3 spells CASSWDRTNSDYTF. Partial CDR3 DNA: TGTGCCAGCAGCTGGGACAGGACAAACTCC. Based on the CDR3 plus reference TRBV4 and TRBJ1-2, the full variable domain is ETAVFQTPNYHVTQVGNEVSFNCKQTLGHDTMYWYKQDSKKLLKIMFSYNNKQLIVNETVPRRFSPQSSDKAHLNLRIKSVEPEDSAVYLCASSWDRTNSDYTFGSGTRLLVI.

This clone was counted many times. Here the gene names and germline are mouse. The read falls 4 residues short of the CDR3 end, and the missing part is taken from the germline J gene. The V call is TRBV13-3, the J call TRBJ2-7; possible D gene TRBD2, 6 bases. Germline CDR1 is NNHDY and CDR2 is SYVADS. The CDR3 length is 16 residues. The part of the CDR3 DNA that was read is TGTGCCAGCAGTGATCAGATCGGGACTTTTCTTTAT. As protein: CASSDQIGTFLY. Given in full, the CDR3 is CASSDQIGTFLYEQYF.

This clone came up many times. The gene names here belong to mouse. The sequenced fragment ends 4 residues before the CDR3 boundary, so the rest is inferred from the germline J gene. The genes are TRBV16 and TRBJ2-5; 8 bases align to TRBD1. Losses at the gene ends were 7 bases for V and 0 bases for J; bases not matched to a gene: 6. CDR3 size: 15 residues. From germline, CDR1 is SGHSA and CDR2 FRNQAP. Incomplete CDR3 DNA: TGTGCAAGCACCATCAGGGGGCGTAACCAAGAC. This sequence encodes CASTIRGRNQD. The CDR3 in full is CASTIRGRNQDTQYF.

By share of the sample, this clone is hyperexpanded (1% or more). Mouse gene names and germline throughout. Sequencing ends 4 residues short of the CDR3 end; the germline J gene provides the rest. This chain connects TRBV13-3 to TRBJ2-4, with D perhaps matching TRBD1 (5 bases). Germline V lookup: CDR1 NNHDY, CDR2 SYVADS. This CDR3 has 12 residues. The CDR3: CASSPRENTLYF. The CDR3 DNA, read in part, is TGTGCCAGCAGTCCCAGGGAAAAC.

This clone came up many times. The genes are named according to mouse. Read coverage stops 4 residues before the CDR3 terminus; the germline J gene supplies the remainder. J is TRBJ2-4 and V is TRBV13-1, with 8 bases aligning to TRBD2. The length of the CDR3 is 12 residues. Germline CDR1 is NSHNY and CDR2 is SYGAGN. The CDR3 sequence is CASRDWENTLYF. The sequenced part of the CDR3 DNA is TGTGCCAGCAGGGACTGGGAAAAC.

Ten or more counts support this clone. Each gene name is a mouse one. The read finishes 4 residues shy of the CDR3 end, and the germline J gene is used to complete it. This chain links TRBV1 with TRBJ2-2; the match to TRBD2 covers 10 bases. Germline loops: CDR1 NSQYPW, CDR2 LRSPGD (reference sequence). The CDR3 totals 17 residues. V gave up 1 base and J gave up 1 base; unmatched junction bases: 3. CDR3 bases read: TGCACCTGCAGTGCAGGACTGGGGGGCCAAAACACCGGG. Translation: CTCSAGLGGQNTG. The whole CDR3 is CTCSAGLGGQNTGQLYF. Combining the CDR3 with reference TRBV1 and TRBJ2-2 gives the whole variable domain VTLLEQNPRWRLVPRGQAVNLRCILKNSQYPWMSWYQQDLQKQLQWLFTLRSPGDKEVKSLPGADYLATRVTDTELRLQVANMSQGRTLYCTCSAGLGGQNTGQLYFGEGSKLTVL.

This clone has at least ten counts. Gene labels here are mouse ones. Read coverage stops 4 residues before the CDR3 terminus; the germline J gene supplies the remainder. The chain links TRBV17 to TRBJ2-5; 8 bases match TRBD1. This CDR3 has 15 residues. Germline loops: CDR1 MNHDT, CDR2 YYDKIL. The V gene end was trimmed by 4 bases and the J gene end by 0 bases; junction bases not matched to a gene: 3. CDR3 DNA (partial): TGTGCTAGCAGTATGACAGGGGTTAACCAAGAC. Its translation: CASSMTGVNQD. From start to end, the CDR3 is CASSMTGVNQDTQYF.

This clone showed up many times. Germline and genes: mouse. The CDR3 is cut off 4 residues early in the read; its end comes from the germline J gene. The chain combines TRBV19 with TRBJ1-2; 8 nucleotides match TRBD1. The V gene's germline CDR1 is FNHDT and CDR2 SITEND (reference sequence). The CDR3 extends over 14 amino acids. With 5 bases clipped from V and 0 bases from J, the junction kept 3 bases outside the gene matches. Partial CDR3 DNA: TGTGCCAGCAGCAAGGACAGGGCAAACTCC. Translating it yields CASSKDRANS. The CDR3 in full is CASSKDRANSDYTF.

As concerns this clone: Mouse gene names apply. The DNA ends 4 residues before the CDR3 does, and the rest of the CDR3 is filled in from the germline J gene. This chain joins TRBV4 and TRBJ2-1; possible D gene TRBD1, 5 bases. Germline V gene data show CDR1 as LGHDT and CDR2 as YNNKQL (reference sequence). Trimming left V 3 bases short and J 4 bases short, with 13 bases between. This CDR3 spans 15 amino acids. CDR3 sequence: CASSYGRAVYAEQFF. CDR3 DNA (partial): TGTGCCAGCAGCTACGGCAGGGCAGTGTATGCT.

This clone was seen repeatedly, ten times or more. Gene names and germline refer to mouse. The read is 4 residues too short to cover the CDR3 end, so that end is filled in from the germline J gene. The chain carries TRBV13-1 and TRBJ2-2; 10 bases agree with TRBD2. CDR1 NSHNY and CDR2 SYGAGN come from the germline V gene. V lost 3 bases to trimming and J lost 1 base; unmatched junction nucleotides: 6. CDR3 size: 17 residues. Incomplete CDR3 DNA: TGTGCCAGCAGTGGGTCGGACTGGGGGTTAAACACCGGG. Translating gives CASSGSDWGLNTG. The whole CDR3 sequence is CASSGSDWGLNTGQLYF.

This clone was recorded many times. Germline and genes here are mouse. The DNA ends 4 residues before the CDR3 does, and the rest of the CDR3 is filled in from the germline J gene. V gene TRBV19 combines with J gene TRBJ2-3; 11 bases are shared with TRBD2. Unmatched junction bases numbered 6, after V lost 4 bases and J lost 2 bases. The CDR3 contains 16 residues. Germline V gene lookup returns CDR1 FNHDT and CDR2 SITEND (reference sequence). The covered CDR3 bases are TGTGCCAGCAGTGGGGGACTGGGGGCGGTTGCAGAA. The encoded protein is CASSGGLGAVAE. The full CDR3 protein reads CASSGGLGAVAETLYF.